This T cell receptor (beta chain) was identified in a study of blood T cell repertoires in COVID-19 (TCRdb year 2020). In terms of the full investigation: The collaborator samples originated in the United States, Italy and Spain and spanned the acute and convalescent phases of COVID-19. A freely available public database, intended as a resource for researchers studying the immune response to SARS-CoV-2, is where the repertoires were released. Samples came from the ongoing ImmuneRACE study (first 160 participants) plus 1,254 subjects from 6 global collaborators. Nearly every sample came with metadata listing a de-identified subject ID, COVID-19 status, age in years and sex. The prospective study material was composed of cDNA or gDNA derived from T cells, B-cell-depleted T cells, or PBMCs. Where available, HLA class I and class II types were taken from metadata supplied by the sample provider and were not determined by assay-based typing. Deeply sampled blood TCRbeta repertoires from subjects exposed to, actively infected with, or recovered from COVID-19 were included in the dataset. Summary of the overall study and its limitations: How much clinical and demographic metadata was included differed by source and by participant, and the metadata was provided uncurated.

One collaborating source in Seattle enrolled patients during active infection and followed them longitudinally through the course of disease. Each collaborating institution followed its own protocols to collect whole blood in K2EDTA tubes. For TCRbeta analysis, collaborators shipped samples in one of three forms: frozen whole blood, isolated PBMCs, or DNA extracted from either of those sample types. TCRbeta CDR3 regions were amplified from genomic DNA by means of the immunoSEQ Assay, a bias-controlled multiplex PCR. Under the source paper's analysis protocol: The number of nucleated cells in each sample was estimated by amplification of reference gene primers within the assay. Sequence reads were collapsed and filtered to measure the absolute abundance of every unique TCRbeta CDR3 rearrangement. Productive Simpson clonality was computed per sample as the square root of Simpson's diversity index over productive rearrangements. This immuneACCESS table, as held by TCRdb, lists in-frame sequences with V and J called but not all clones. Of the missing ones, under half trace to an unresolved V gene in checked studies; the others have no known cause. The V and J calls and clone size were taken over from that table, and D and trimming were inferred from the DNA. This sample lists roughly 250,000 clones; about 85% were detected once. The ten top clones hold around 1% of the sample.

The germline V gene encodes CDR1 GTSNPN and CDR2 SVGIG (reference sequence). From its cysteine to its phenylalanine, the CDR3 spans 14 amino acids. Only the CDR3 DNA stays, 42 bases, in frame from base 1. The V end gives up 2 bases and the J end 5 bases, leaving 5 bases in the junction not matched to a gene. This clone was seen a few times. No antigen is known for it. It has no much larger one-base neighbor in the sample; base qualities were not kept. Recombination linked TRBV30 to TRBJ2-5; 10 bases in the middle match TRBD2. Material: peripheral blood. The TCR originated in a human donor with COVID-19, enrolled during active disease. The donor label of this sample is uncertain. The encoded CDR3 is CAWSSGRALETQYF. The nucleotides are TGTGCCTGGAGTAGCGGGAGGGCCCTTGAGACCCAGTACTTC.